Listed below are T cell receptor beta chains from one sample, sequenced in a study of spatial heterogeneity in lung cancer. TCRdb re-called the 5' RACE reads through MiXCR, storing one row per CDR3 protein. The sample shows about 120,000 distinct CDR3 sequences, 9% to 15% of them seen only once. Sequenced here: PBMCs, sampled at follow-up. These receptors came from a male donor with early-stage non-small cell lung cancer. The CDR3 runs from the conserved cysteine through the conserved F or W.

j_gene,len,v_gene,CDR3aa
TRBJ2-5,13,TRBV24-1,CATSLGGSETQYF
TRBJ2-7,15,TRBV11-2,CASSLGQAPTYEQYF
TRBJ2-2,14,TRBV29-1,CSVAGQTNTGELFF
TRBJ1-1,13,TRBV3-1,CASTQVEGAEAFF
TRBJ2-2,15,TRBV6-5,CASSYWDTNTGELFF
TRBJ2-5,14,TRBV7-2,CASSGGGSLETQYF
TRBJ2-7,14,TRBV11-2,CASSLTDRGYEQYF
TRBJ1-2,13,TRBV4-3,CASSQELNYGYTF
TRBJ2-7,13,TRBV29-1,CSAGTGIFYEQYF
TRBJ2-7,14,TRBV19,CASSTSNVLSEQYF
TRBJ1-1,14,TRBV28,CASNQLGWGTEAFF
TRBJ2-3,15,TRBV6-2/TRBV6-3,CASRYSFGGTDTQYF
TRBJ1-2,14,TRBV6-2/TRBV6-3,CASSPSTAYYGYTF
TRBJ1-6,14,TRBV5-1,CASSFTGGDSPLHF
TRBJ1-4,16,TRBV6-5,CASSYEGGTTNEKLFF
TRBJ1-4,15,TRBV5-6,CASSYSSSGFEKLFF
TRBJ2-4,13,TRBV30,CASTGAAKNIQYF
TRBJ1-1,13,TRBV4-3,CASSQQYGTEAFF
TRBJ1-5,14,TRBV12-3/TRBV12-4,CASSLQATNQPQHF
TRBJ2-3,15,TRBV29-1,CSVEAGGSSTDTQYF
TRBJ1-6,18,TRBV3-1,CASSRGSYQSSYNSPLHF
TRBJ1-2,12,TRBV20-1,CGRDGANYGYTF
TRBJ1-2,15,TRBV7-9,CASSSGQPPNYGYTF
TRBJ1-1,13,TRBV6-1,CASDRDVYTEAFF
TRBJ2-7,13,TRBV29-1,CSVDGDRPYEQYF
TRBJ1-1,12,TRBV7-9,CASSFEGLEAFF
TRBJ2-1,15,TRBV28,CASKGVKTRDNEQFF
TRBJ1-1,14,TRBV3-1,CASSQDMVQGVAFF
TRBJ2-2,16,TRBV28,CASSFERGGPTGELFF
TRBJ1-1,11,TRBV20-1,CSASAGGRAFF
TRBJ1-5,12,TRBV6-6,CASSQDSPGQHF
TRBJ2-3,11,TRBV3-1,CASSQVDTQYF
TRBJ2-3,16,TRBV7-8,CASSYAGGGAEDTQYF
TRBJ1-6,13,TRBV20-1,CSVRQGYASPLHF
TRBJ2-5,15,TRBV20-1,CSARGIQGAGETQYF
TRBJ2-5,15,TRBV7-2,CASSSGTSGQETQYF
TRBJ1-5,13,TRBV10-3,CAISRESNQPQHF
TRBJ2-2,14,TRBV5-6,CASSLGASTGELFF
TRBJ2-5,15,TRBV24-1,CATSDHVTGEETQYF
TRBJ1-1,15,TRBV7-8,CASSLGTGGLTEAFF
TRBJ2-3,15,TRBV28,CASSPGTSFTDTQYF
TRBJ2-7,14,TRBV5-1,CASSLGGRAYEQYF